Below, 18 T cell receptor beta chains from the same sample are listed, as sequenced in a study of T cell clonality in common variable immunodeficiency. Study-level findings and limits: Reportedly, TCR beta sequences from common variable immunodeficiency showed fewer deletions and N-nucleotide insertions.

Produced via immunoSEQ multiplex PCR; TCRdb's table is partial and in-frame only. This sample has about 35,000 clones, each found more than once. Their cognate antigens are unknown. Input material: peripheral blood mononuclear cells. Every receptor here comes from a human donor with common variable immunodeficiency.

This clone was detected many times. The read ends 3 residues early relative to the CDR3; the germline J gene fills the gap. The V call is TRBV20-1, the J call TRBJ1-2, with a weak D call TRBD1 (5 bases). V shed 0 bases and J shed 4 bases, with 21 bases lying between them. Germline CDR1 is DFQATT and CDR2 is SNEGSKA (reference sequence). The CDR3 has 17 amino acids. The covered CDR3 bases are TGCAGTGCTAGAGATAGCAAGACAGCCGCGCGTAGCTATGGC. This encodes CSARDSKTAARSYG. The whole CDR3 region reads CSARDSKTAARSYGYTF.

This clone occurred many times. Read sequence stops 3 residues before the CDR3 end, and the germline J gene provides the missing end. V is TRBV5-1 and J is TRBJ2-7; D ambiguous. Looked up from germline, CDR1 is SGHRS and CDR2 is YFSETQ. V gave up 0 bases and J gave up 3 bases, with 10 bases separating them. The CDR3 is 14 residues long. CDR3 DNA, as far as it was read: TGCGCCAGCAGCTTGGCCGAGGCCCGCTACGAG. It codes for CASSLAEARYE. The full CDR3 reads CASSLAEARYEQYF.

Concerning this clone: The read stops 3 residues short of the end of the CDR3; the missing end is completed from the germline J gene. The chain carries TRBV30 and TRBJ2-3; the match to TRBD2 covers 13 bases. V was pared by 8 bases and J by 8 bases, with 7 bases of the junction left unmatched. CDR3 length: 13 residues. Looked up from germline, CDR1 is GTSNPN and CDR2 is SVGIG (reference sequence). The CDR3 is CALTSGGAATQYF. CDR3 DNA, as far as it was read: TGTGCCCTTACTAGCGGGGGGGCCGCTACG.

This clone appeared many times. The missing CDR3 end, 3 residues past where the read stops, is filled in from the germline J gene. The V call is TRBV5-6, the J call TRBJ2-7, with a tentative D call TRBD1 (6 bases). The germline gives CDR1 SGHDT, CDR2 YYEEEE. The CDR3 runs to 13 residues. Trimming cost V 2 bases and J 2 bases, with 8 bases left between them. The sequenced part of the CDR3 DNA is TGTGCCAGCAGCTTCGGACAGACCTACGAG. Protein product: CASSFGQTYE. The complete CDR3 sequence is CASSFGQTYEQYF.

There are a few counts of this clone. The CDR3 end is not reached by the read, which stops 3 residues before it; the germline J gene fills it in. The V call is TRBV18, the J call TRBJ2-3; 8 nucleotides agree with TRBD2. CDR1 is KGHSH and CDR2 is LQKENI in the germline V gene. J was trimmed by 1 base and V by 6 bases; bases with no gene match: 6. This CDR3 spans 15 amino acids. CDR3 loop: CASSSRGGGTDTQYF. The covered CDR3 bases are TGTGCCAGCTCGAGCCGGGGGGGTGGCACAGATACG.

This clone has at least ten counts. The CDR3 goes on 3 residues after the read ends, and that part is filled in from the germline J gene. The chain carries TRBV5-8 and TRBJ1-5; no definite D call. V gave up 7 bases and J gave up 6 bases, with 11 bases separating them. The germline V gene encodes CDR1 SGHTS and CDR2 YDEGEE. This CDR3 has 12 residues. The CDR3 DNA, read in part, is TGTGCCAGCGACTCCTCCGGTCAGCCC. Its protein is CASDSSGQP. The whole CDR3 protein is CASDSSGQPQHF. The whole variable domain, remainder taken from reference TRBV5-8 and TRBJ1-5, is EAGVTQSPTHLIKTRGQQATLRCSPISGHTSVYWYQQALGLGLQFLLWYDEGEERNRGNFPPRFSGRQFPNYSSELNVNALELEDSALYLCASDSSGQPQHFGDGTRLSIL.

The CDR3: CASSGPTGSISPEAFF. CDR3 DNA, as far as it was read: TGTGCCAGCAGTGGCCCGACAGGTTCAATTAGTCCTGAA. The rearrangement uses TRBV6-1 and TRBJ1-1, with D maybe TRBD1 (6 bases). The read is 3 residues too short to cover the CDR3 end, so that end is filled in from the germline J gene. CDR3 length: 16 amino acids. V was clipped by 4 bases and J by 6 bases, with 21 bases between them. Looked up from germline, CDR1 is MNHNS and CDR2 is SASEGT.

A word on this clone: From the germline J gene comes the end of the CDR3, since the read stops 3 residues before it. The V call is TRBV18, the J call TRBJ1-2; D ambiguous. Germline CDR1 KGHSH, CDR2 LQKENI. V shed 3 bases and J shed 2 bases, with 10 bases lying between them. This CDR3 is 14 amino acids long. The CDR3 here is CASSPTVQNYGYTF. The DNA read from the CDR3 is TGTGCCAGCTCACCCACTGTACAGAACTATGGC.

This clone was observed a few times. The read ends 3 residues early relative to the CDR3; the germline J gene fills the gap. This rearrangement joins TRBV19 to TRBJ1-5; D gene unclear. Trimming took 4 bases from V and 2 from J, leaving 15 bases between them. Germline V gene sequence: CDR1 LNHDA, CDR2 SQIVND (reference sequence). This CDR3 is built from 16 residues. CDR3: CASSTRLYSGNQPQHF. CDR3 bases read: TGTGCCAGTAGTACCAGGTTATACTCGGGCAATCAGCCC. The whole variable domain, remainder taken from reference TRBV19 and TRBJ1-5, is DGGITQSPKYLFRKEGQNVTLSCEQNLNHDAMYWYRQDPGQGLRLIYYSQIVNDFQKGDIAEGYSVSREKKESFPLTVTSAQKNPTAFYLCASSTRLYSGNQPQHFGDGTRLSIL.

A few counts support this clone. The CDR3 end is not reached by the read, which stops 3 residues before it; the germline J gene fills it in. The gene calls are TRBV6-2 or TRBV6-3 and TRBJ1-5; D possibly corresponds to TRBD1 (6 bases). The V and J ends lost 6 bases and 5 bases respectively, with 20 bases between them. CDR3 size: 16 residues. The germline CDR1 and CDR2 sequences are MNHEY and SVGEGT. CDR3 region: CASRLARRDKDQPQHF. The DNA read from the CDR3 is TGTGCCAGCAGACTCGCTAGGAGGGACAAGGATCAGCCC.

As regards this clone: The read comes to an end 3 residues before the CDR3 does, leaving the germline J gene to fill in the end. The gene calls are TRBV19 and TRBJ2-1, with TRBD1 identical over 9 bases. J was trimmed by 4 bases and V by 5 bases; bases with no gene match: 9. Germline V gene data show CDR1 as LNHDA and CDR2 as SQIVND (reference sequence). The CDR3 sequence is 16 residues long. CDR3 bases read: TGTGCCAGTAGTTTAACCGGGACAGGGATTTACAATGAG. Its protein product is CASSLTGTGIYNE. The full CDR3 is CASSLTGTGIYNEQFF.

This clone came up a few times. Coverage ceases 3 residues before the CDR3 finishes, and the germline J gene fills in the end. The chain combines TRBV19 with TRBJ2-3; 11 nucleotides line up with TRBD2. The V gene end was trimmed by 5 bases and the J gene end by 1 base; junction bases not matched to a gene: 17. This CDR3 comprises 20 residues. Germline V CDR1 and CDR2: LNHDA, SQIVND (reference sequence). This chain's CDR3 is CASSPIPGTSGVGGTDTQYF. CDR3 DNA (partial): TGTGCCAGTAGTCCTATCCCCGGGACTAGCGGCGTCGGGGGCACAGATACG.

This clone was detected many times. The read comes to an end 3 residues before the CDR3 does, leaving the germline J gene to fill in the end. The genes are TRBV14 and TRBJ1-2; 10 bases are a match to TRBD1. The V gene's germline CDR1 is SGHDN and CDR2 FVKESK. The CDR3 loop spans 16 amino acids. V shed 4 bases, J shed 6 bases, and the junction held 11 bases outside the gene matches. The CDR3 loop reads CASSRRPGQGWNGYTF. The covered CDR3 bases are TGTGCCAGCAGCCGGCGCCCGGGACAGGGGTGGAATGGC.

There are many counts of this clone. The sequenced fragment ends 3 residues before the CDR3 boundary, so the rest is inferred from the germline J gene. V usage is TRBV20-1 and J usage is TRBJ1-6, with D maybe TRBD1 (5 bases). V was trimmed by 6 bases and J by 3 bases, leaving 15 bases between them. The CDR3 totals 15 residues. Looked up from germline, CDR1 is DFQATT and CDR2 is SNEGSKA (reference sequence). This chain's CDR3 is CSAGVGGDYNSPLHF. The sequenced CDR3 bases are TGCAGTGCCGGGGTCGGGGGGGACTATAATTCACCC.

This clone was observed a handful of times. Read data end 3 residues before the CDR3 end; the end is taken from the germline J gene. The rearrangement joins TRBV6-1 to TRBJ2-7; 11 bases agree with TRBD2. The V gene's germline CDR1 is MNHNS and CDR2 SASEGT. This CDR3 contains 15 residues. Germline trimming cut 2 bases from V and 2 bases from J; bases unmatched to any gene: 2. The CDR3 sequence: CASSEKLAGAYEQYF. The CDR3 DNA, read in part, is TGTGCCAGCAGTGAAAAACTAGCGGGGGCCTACGAG.

For this clone: The CDR3 end is not reached by the read, which stops 3 residues before it; the germline J gene fills it in. J is TRBJ2-3 and V is TRBV20-1; 10 nucleotides match TRBD1. V gave up 3 bases and J gave up 6 bases; unmatched junction bases: 12. Germline loops: CDR1 DFQATT, CDR2 SNEGSKA (reference sequence). This CDR3 contains 16 residues. The CDR3 loop is CSASFSGTGAADTQYF. CDR3 DNA, as far as it was read: TGCAGTGCTAGTTTCTCCGGGACAGGGGCGGCCGATACG.

Ten or more counts support this clone. The CDR3 end lies 3 residues beyond the end of the read and is filled in from the germline J gene. The V gene is TRBV7-8, the J gene TRBJ1-1; D not certain. Germline V lookup: CDR1 SGHVS, CDR2 FQNEAQ. This CDR3 is 16 amino acids long. Trimming stripped 5 bases from V and 4 bases from J, with 20 bases between. The CDR3 loop is CASSPERLSAITEAFF. Incomplete CDR3 DNA: TGTGCCAGCAGCCCCGAGAGACTTTCGGCTATCACTGAA. The full variable domain, completed using reference TRBV7-8 and TRBJ1-1, is GAGVSQSPRYKVAKRGQDVALRCDPISGHVSLFWYQQALGQGPEFLTYFQNEAQLDKSGLPSDRFFAERPEGSVSTLKIQRTQQEDSAVYLCASSPERLSAITEAFFGQGTRLTVV.

This clone appeared many times. The CDR3 extends 3 residues past the end of the read, so its final part is completed from the germline J gene. V and J are TRBV20-1 and TRBJ1-1; 7 bases line up with TRBD1. This CDR3 has 12 amino acids. J lost 4 bases, V lost 2 bases, and 1 base had no gene match. CDR1 is DFQATT, CDR2 SNEGSKA, per germline (reference sequence). The CDR3 is CSARTGVTEAFF. The CDR3 bases that were read are TGCAGTGCTAGAACAGGGGTCACTGAA.